The source of this TCR beta chain is a study of early T cells in non-severe SARS-CoV-2 infection. In this sample, this clonotype is medium-sized. Antigen specificity is unknown. Study results and caveats: The matching step, a VDJdb search, favored anti-spike CD8 responses and missed private and CD4 specificities.

The CDR3 has 16 residues. Trimming took 4 bases from V and 0 from J; bases not matched to a gene: 9. Per the germline V gene, CDR1 is SGHAT and CDR2 is FQNNGV. As part of library construction, unique molecular identifiers were attached to individual cDNA molecules. TCRdb called the 5' RACE reads again in MiXCR, with one record for every CDR3 protein. This sample has under 20,000 distinct CDR3 sequences, with over 4% found just once. The receptor was isolated from an adult who was a healthcare worker with PCR-confirmed SARS-CoV-2 infection or an uninfected control (not recorded which). The rearrangement links TRBV11-2 to TRBJ2-7, with 7 bases aligning to TRBD1. The sequencing input was whole blood. The CDR3 region is CASSSPMTGSSYEQYF. Written as DNA, the CDR3 is TGTGCCAGCAGCTCCCCAATGACAGGGAGCTCCTACGAGCAGTACTTC.